These 27 T cell receptor beta chains came from one sample sequenced in a study of blood T cell repertoires in COVID-19. Clones were sequenced by immunoSEQ multiplex PCR, and TCRdb holds only the in-frame ones, with some missing. The sample shows 200,000 to 250,000 clones, roughly 84% of them seen only once. The sequenced sample consisted of peripheral blood. The source is a woman aged 45 to 65 with acute or convalescent COVID-19.

The J gene is TRBJ2-2, the V gene TRBV7-9, with D uncertain. Germline V CDR1 and CDR2: SEHNR, FQNEAQ (reference sequence). The CDR3 extends over 14 amino acids. The V gene lost 5 bases and the J gene lost 6 bases, with 13 bases spanning the gap. For the CDR3, the DNA is TGTGCCAGCAGCCCGCGCAGGTGGTCCGGGGAGCTGTTTTTT. The encoded protein is CASSPRRWSGELFF.

This clone showed up just a few times. This sequence joins TRBV14 and TRBJ1-1; possible D gene TRBD1, 5 bases. CDR1 and CDR2 from the germline V gene are SGHDN and FVKESK. V was clipped by 6 bases and J by 5 bases, with 13 bases between them. The CDR3 consists of 13 residues. The CDR3 here is CASSPNRQTEAFF. The CDR3 nucleotides read TGTGCCAGCAGTCCAAACCGACAGACTGAAGCTTTCTTT.

Worth noting for this clone: The junction departs from the called germline gene at one end, perhaps through a read error. This chain connects TRBV5-1 to TRBJ2-1; 7 positions match TRBD1. Looked up from germline, CDR1 is SGHRS and CDR2 is YFSETQ. The CDR3 sequence is 11 residues long. DNA of the CDR3: TGCGCCAGCAGCTTGGGTAGGGGGCACCTCTTC. Its protein is CASSLGRGHLF.

The chain combines TRBV3-1 (or the pseudogene TRBV3-2) with TRBJ1-5; D remains ambiguous. This CDR3 region has 13 residues. Trimming cost V 0 bases and J 6 bases, with 6 bases left between them. From germline, CDR1 is LGHDT and CDR2 YNNKEL (reference sequence). CDR3 DNA: TGTGCCAGCAGCCAAGATAGGAGTCAGCCCCAGCATTTT. Translating it yields CASSQDRSQPQHF.

This chain joins TRBV5-1 and TRBJ2-2, with D possibly being TRBD2 (6 bases). CDR1 and CDR2 (germline): SGHRS, YFSETQ. This CDR3 is built from 16 residues. V was cut by 4 bases and J by 3 bases, with 16 bases left in between. CDR3 nucleotides: TGCGCCAGCAGCCGGGGCTCGGAGGGTTACACCGGGGAGCTGTTTTTT. Protein: CASSRGSEGYTGELFF.

The genes are TRBV11-2 and TRBJ2-4, with 12 bases aligning to TRBD2. CDR3 size: 18 residues. In germline, CDR1 is SGHAT, CDR2 FQNNGV. Trimming at V came to 2 bases and at J to 6 bases, leaving 11 bases not matched to a gene. Written as DNA, the CDR3 is TGTGCCAGCAGCTTATTAGGACTAGCGGGACGGGACGGAAACATTCAGTACTTC. Its translation: CASSLLGLAGRDGNIQYF.

The rearrangement joins TRBV6-2 or TRBV6-3 to TRBJ2-4; 10 nucleotides match TRBD1. The CDR3 extends over 13 amino acids. The V gene end was trimmed by 5 bases and the J gene end by 8 bases; junction bases not matched to a gene: 3. The germline V gene encodes CDR1 MNHEY and CDR2 SVGEGT. In DNA, the CDR3 is TGTGCCAGCAGTCGGGACAGGGGTGACATTCAGTACTTC. It yields the protein CASSRDRGDIQYF.

The rearrangement links TRBV2 to TRBJ2-1; 13 positions agree with TRBD2. The CDR3 is made up of 14 amino acids. CDR1 SNHLY and CDR2 FYNNEI come from the germline V gene. The junction had 2 bases not matched to a gene; V was cut back by 3 bases and J by 9 bases. Here the CDR3 reads CASSDRTSGGEQFF. The CDR3 nucleotides are TGTGCCAGCAGTGACCGGACTAGCGGGGGTGAGCAGTTCTTC.

The V gene is TRBV19, the J gene TRBJ2-5, with D possibly being TRBD2 (5 bases). Germline-derived CDR1 and CDR2 are LNHDA and SQIVND (reference sequence). V shed 5 bases and J shed 4 bases, with 14 bases lying between them. The CDR3 is 14 residues long. The CDR3 sequence: CASSFPGAGETQYF. CDR3 coding DNA: TGTGCCAGTAGTTTCCCGGGCGCGGGAGAGACCCAGTACTTC.

CDR3 DNA sequence: TGTGCCAGCAGCCAAGAGTCTAGCGGGGGATCCCTGAGAGGGTTCTTC. It is translated as CASSQESSGGSLRGFF. The rearrangement joins TRBV14 to TRBJ2-1; 10 bases are shared with TRBD2. The junction had 14 bases not matched to a gene; V was cut back by 0 bases and J by 15 bases. The CDR3 runs to 16 residues. Looked up from germline, CDR1 is SGHDN and CDR2 is FVKESK.

The gene calls are TRBV5-4 and TRBJ2-1, with no clear D. Germline CDR1 is SGHNT and CDR2 is YYREEE (reference sequence). V dropped 4 bases and J dropped 4 bases, with 12 bases sitting between them. This CDR3 spans 14 amino acids. This chain's CDR3 is CASSLGGLYNEQFF. DNA of the CDR3: TGTGCCAGCAGCCTAGGTGGCCTATACAATGAGCAGTTCTTC.

This clone was counted only a few times. J is TRBJ2-1 and V is TRBV19; 11 bases fit TRBD1. Germline values: CDR1 LNHDA, CDR2 SQIVND (reference sequence). Trimming at V came to 5 bases and at J to 7 bases, leaving 4 bases not matched to a gene. CDR3 length: 14 residues. The CDR3 loop reads CASSQGQGVNEQFF. CDR3 DNA: TGTGCCAGTAGTCAGGGACAGGGGGTTAATGAGCAGTTCTTC.

The chain employs TRBV6-4 and TRBJ1-1; TRBD1 is a possible D gene (5 bases). The germline CDR1 and CDR2 sequences are MRHNA and SNTAGT. The CDR3 length is 14 residues. Trimming left V 6 bases short and J 1 base short, with 12 bases between. The CDR3 loop reads CASSPTDRNTEAFF. DNA for the CDR3: TGTGCCAGCAGCCCCACCGACAGGAACACTGAAGCTTTCTTT.

This sequence joins TRBV9 and TRBJ1-1, with D perhaps TRBD1 (6 bases). The germline V gene has CDR1 SGDLS and CDR2 YYNGEE. The germline V and J ends were trimmed by 3 bases and 4 bases, with 10 bases remaining between them. The CDR3 totals 13 residues. The CDR3 DNA follows: TGTGCCAGCAGCGGTCGCAGGGGCACTGAAGCTTTCTTT. Translated: CASSGRRGTEAFF. The variable domain in full, with the rest retrieved from reference TRBV9 and TRBJ1-1, is DSGVTQTPKHLITATGQRVTLRCSPRSGDLSVYWYQQSLDQGLQFLIQYYNGEERAKGNILERFSAQQFPDLHSELNLSSLELGDSALYFCASSGRRGTEAFFGQGTRLTVV.

Details on this clone: This specimen includes other DNA sequences encoding the same CDR3. The V gene is TRBV28, the J gene TRBJ2-1; 9 nucleotides match TRBD2. Losses at the gene ends were 1 base for V and 4 bases for J; bases not matched to a gene: 14. Germline values: CDR1 MDHEN, CDR2 SYDVKM. The CDR3 covers 19 residues. CDR3 nucleotides: TGTGCCAGCAGTTTATTGGTGTGGCGGGAGGGGGGGACTTACAATGAGCAGTTCTTC. This encodes CASSLLVWREGGTYNEQFF.

This sequence joins TRBV5-6 and TRBJ1-2; maybe TRBD1 (5 bases). CDR3 length: 12 amino acids. V was trimmed by 3 bases and J by 4 bases, leaving 7 bases between them. Looked up from germline, CDR1 is SGHDT and CDR2 is YYEEEE. The CDR3: CASSWGGYGYTF. The CDR3 DNA reads as TGTGCCAGCAGCTGGGGGGGCTATGGCTACACCTTC.

As regards this clone: The sample holds other DNA sequences that translate to the same CDR3. The gene calls are TRBV14 and TRBJ1-2; no firm D call. Trimming stripped 0 bases from V and 1 base from J, with 3 bases between. Germline assignment: CDR1 SGHDN and CDR2 FVKESK. CDR3 length: 13 residues. CDR3 amino acids: CASSQDLNYGYTF. DNA for the CDR3: TGTGCCAGCAGCCAAGACCTTAACTATGGCTACACCTTC.

The genes are TRBV19 and TRBJ2-7, with TRBD1 matching over 8 bases. V lost 6 bases, J lost 0 bases, and 16 bases stayed unmatched. CDR3 length: 18 amino acids. Germline CDR1 LNHDA, CDR2 SQIVND (reference sequence). CDR3 in amino acids: CASRPSQWGQVDSYEQYF. In nucleotides, the CDR3 is TGTGCCAGTAGACCCTCCCAATGGGGACAGGTCGACTCCTACGAGCAGTACTTC.

The chain carries TRBV30 and TRBJ1-1, with 8 bases that match TRBD1. Germline assignment: CDR1 GTSNPN and CDR2 SVGIG (reference sequence). The CDR3 totals 13 residues. Trimming at V came to 7 bases and at J to 8 bases, leaving 12 bases not matched to a gene. The CDR3 DNA reads TGTGCCTCGAGATTCAGGGGGCCCCTAGAAGCTTTCTTT. Protein sequence: CASRFRGPLEAFF.

The gene calls are TRBV7-8 and TRBJ2-3; no reliable D call. Trimming pared 5 bases from V and 4 bases from J, leaving 4 bases between. Germline loops: CDR1 SGHVS, CDR2 FQNEAQ. The CDR3 has 11 residues. CDR3: CASSLSDTQYF. As DNA, the CDR3 is TGTGCCAGCAGCCTCTCAGATACGCAGTATTTT.

This sequence joins TRBV12-3 or TRBV12-4 and TRBJ1-3; D is undetermined. The CDR3 has 12 amino acids. Trimming stripped 6 bases from V and 5 bases from J, with 8 bases between. The CDR3 coding sequence is TGTGCCAGCAGCACTAGCCGAAACACCATATATTTT. This codes for CASSTSRNTIYF.

V is TRBV4-2 and J is TRBJ2-1, with 8 bases that match TRBD2. V was pared by 1 base and J by 8 bases, with 10 bases of the junction left unmatched. The length of the CDR3 is 16 residues. Germline V gene lookup returns CDR1 LGHNA and CDR2 YNFKEQ. CDR3 in amino acids: CASSQGPSGSGDEQFF. The CDR3 DNA reads as TGTGCCAGCAGCCAAGGGCCGAGCGGGAGTGGCGATGAGCAGTTCTTC.

The rearrangement joins TRBV25-1 to TRBJ1-6, with TRBD1 matching 8 bases. The CDR3 runs to 16 residues. The germline CDR1 and CDR2 sequences are MGHDK and SYGVNS. Unmatched junction bases numbered 8, after V lost 1 base and J lost 9 bases. The CDR3 region is CASSESGGSGISPLHF. The CDR3 DNA follows: TGTGCCAGCAGTGAATCAGGGGGCTCAGGGATTTCACCCCTCCACTTT.

This clone was detected once. The identical CDR3 is also encoded by other nucleotide sequences in the sample. V is TRBV27 and J is TRBJ2-7; 7 nucleotides match TRBD1. CDR3 length: 14 residues. Germline CDR1 reads MNHEY; CDR2 reads SMNVEV (reference sequence). J was trimmed by 2 bases and V by 2 bases; bases with no gene match: 3. CDR3 protein: CASSLGQGAYEQYF. The CDR3 DNA reads TGTGCCAGCAGTTTAGGGCAGGGGGCCTACGAGCAGTACTTC.

The chain recombines TRBV11-2 with TRBJ1-1; D is undetermined. Trimming stripped 5 bases from V and 4 bases from J, with 11 bases between. CDR3 length: 13 residues. Germline CDR1 reads SGHAT; CDR2 reads FQNNGV. CDR3 sequence reads: CASSPIRGTEAFF. In nucleotides, the CDR3 is TGTGCCAGCAGCCCGATACGGGGCACTGAAGCTTTCTTT.

This clone appeared a single time. The rearrangement joins TRBV27 to TRBJ2-3, with 9 positions matching TRBD2. The germline gives CDR1 MNHEY, CDR2 SMNVEV (reference sequence). CDR3 size: 13 residues. After removal of 6 bases from V and 5 bases from J, the junction contained 3 bases not matched to a gene. Written as DNA, the CDR3 is TGTGCCAGCAGGGGACTAGCTGAAGATACGCAGTATTTT. This codes for CASRGLAEDTQYF.

The chain uses TRBV5-1 and TRBJ2-3; 11 nucleotides agree with TRBD1. Trimming took 2 bases from V and 3 from J; bases not matched to a gene: 8. The CDR3 runs 17 residues. Looked up from germline, CDR1 is SGHRS and CDR2 is YFSETQ. The CDR3, as DNA: TGCGCCAGCAGCTTCCCCCGGGACAGGGGGTCAACAGATACGCAGTATTTT. Protein sequence: CASSFPRDRGSTDTQYF.